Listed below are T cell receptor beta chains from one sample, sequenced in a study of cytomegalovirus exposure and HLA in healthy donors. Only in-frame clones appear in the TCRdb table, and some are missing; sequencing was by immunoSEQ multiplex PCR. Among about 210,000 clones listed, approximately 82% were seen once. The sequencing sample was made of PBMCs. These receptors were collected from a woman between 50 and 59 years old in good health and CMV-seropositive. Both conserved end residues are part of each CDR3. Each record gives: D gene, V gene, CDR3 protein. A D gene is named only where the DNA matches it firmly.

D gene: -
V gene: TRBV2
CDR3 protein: CASTLGTSSYTGELFF

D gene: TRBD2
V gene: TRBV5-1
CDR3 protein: CASSYQRGDTDTQYF

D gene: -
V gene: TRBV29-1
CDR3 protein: CSVSTGLNSPLHF

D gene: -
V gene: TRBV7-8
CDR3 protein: CASSLGAVTYNSPLHF

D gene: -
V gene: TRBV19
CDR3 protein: CASMVTGLTGANVLTF

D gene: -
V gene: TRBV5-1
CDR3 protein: CASRDGAGVTEAFF

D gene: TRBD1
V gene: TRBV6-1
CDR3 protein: CASSAIRGPGNEQFF

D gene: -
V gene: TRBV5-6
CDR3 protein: CASSADRGLTEAFF

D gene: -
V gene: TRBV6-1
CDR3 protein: CASSDVWGGRSGDTQYF

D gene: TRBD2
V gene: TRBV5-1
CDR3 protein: CASSLAVLAGGYNEQFF

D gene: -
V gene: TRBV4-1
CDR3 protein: CASSQGRATSRNEQFF

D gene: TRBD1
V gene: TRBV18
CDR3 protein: CASSPRQGANQPQHF

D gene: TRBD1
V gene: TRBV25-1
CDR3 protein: CASSFPGGEKTQYF

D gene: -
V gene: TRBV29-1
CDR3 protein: CSVEGVGGSVKGNTIYF

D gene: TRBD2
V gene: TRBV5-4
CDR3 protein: CASSLAGGKETQYF

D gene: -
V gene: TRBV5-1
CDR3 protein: CASSLGQGGEKLFF

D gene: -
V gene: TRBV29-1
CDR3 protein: CSVGPRGSGNTIYF

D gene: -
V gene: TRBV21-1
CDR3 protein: CASSKVPIADRGDYEQYF

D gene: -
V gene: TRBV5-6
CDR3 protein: CASSLAARRETQYF

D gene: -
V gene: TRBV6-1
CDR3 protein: CASSESSTEGTEAFF

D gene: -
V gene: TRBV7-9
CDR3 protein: CASSIGNAGAEGYTF

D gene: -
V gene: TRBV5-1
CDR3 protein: CASSLTGTGSYEQYF